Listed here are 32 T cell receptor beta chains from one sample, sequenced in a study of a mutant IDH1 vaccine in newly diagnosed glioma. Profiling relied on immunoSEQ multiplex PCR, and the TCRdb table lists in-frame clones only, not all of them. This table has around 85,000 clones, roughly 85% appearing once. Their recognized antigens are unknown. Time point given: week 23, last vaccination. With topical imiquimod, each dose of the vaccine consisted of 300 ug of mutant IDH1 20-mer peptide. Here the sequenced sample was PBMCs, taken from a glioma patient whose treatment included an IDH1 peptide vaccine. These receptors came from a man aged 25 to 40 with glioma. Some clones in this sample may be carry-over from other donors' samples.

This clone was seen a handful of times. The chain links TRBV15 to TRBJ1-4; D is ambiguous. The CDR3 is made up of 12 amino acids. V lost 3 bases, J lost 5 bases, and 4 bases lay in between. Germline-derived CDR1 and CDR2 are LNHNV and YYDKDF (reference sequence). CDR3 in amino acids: CATSRVNEKLFF. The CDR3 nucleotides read TGTGCCACCAGCAGGGTAAATGAAAAACTGTTTTTT.

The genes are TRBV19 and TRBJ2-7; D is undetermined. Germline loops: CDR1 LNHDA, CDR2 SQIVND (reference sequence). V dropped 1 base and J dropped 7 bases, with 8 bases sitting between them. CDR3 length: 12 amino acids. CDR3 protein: CASSIASGEQYF. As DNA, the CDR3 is TGTGCCAGTAGTATAGCTTCTGGGGAGCAGTACTTC.

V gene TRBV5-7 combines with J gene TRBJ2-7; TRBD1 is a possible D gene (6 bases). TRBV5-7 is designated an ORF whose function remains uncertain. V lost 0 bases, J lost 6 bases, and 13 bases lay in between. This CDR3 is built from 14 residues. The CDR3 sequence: CASSLAQGISEQYF. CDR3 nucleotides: TGTGCCAGCAGCTTGGCGCAGGGGATTAGCGAGCAGTACTTC.

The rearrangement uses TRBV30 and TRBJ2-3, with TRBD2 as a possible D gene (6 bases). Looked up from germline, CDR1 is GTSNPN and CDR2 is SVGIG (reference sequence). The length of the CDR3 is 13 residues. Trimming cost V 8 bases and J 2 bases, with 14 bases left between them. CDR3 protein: CASRGLLTDTQYF. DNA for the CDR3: TGTGCCAGCCGAGGACTACTCACAGATACGCAGTATTTT.

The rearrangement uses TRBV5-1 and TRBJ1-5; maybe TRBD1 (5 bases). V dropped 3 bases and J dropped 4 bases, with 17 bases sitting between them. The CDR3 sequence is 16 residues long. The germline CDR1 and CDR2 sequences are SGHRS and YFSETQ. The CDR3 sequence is CASSWFRVPLNQPQHF. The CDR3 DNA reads TGCGCCAGCAGCTGGTTCAGGGTCCCACTTAATCAGCCCCAGCATTTT. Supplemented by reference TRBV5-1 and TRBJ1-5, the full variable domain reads KAGVTQTPRYLIKTRGQQVTLSCSPISGHRSVSWYQQTPGQGLQFLFEYFSETQRNKGNFPGRFSGRQFSNSRSEMNVSTLELGDSALYLCASSWFRVPLNQPQHFGDGTRLSIL.

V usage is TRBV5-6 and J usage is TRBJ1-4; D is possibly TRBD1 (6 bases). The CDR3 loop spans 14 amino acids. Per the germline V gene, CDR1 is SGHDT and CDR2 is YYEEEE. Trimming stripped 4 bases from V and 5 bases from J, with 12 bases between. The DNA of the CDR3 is TGTGCCAGCAGCCAGGGACACCCGAATGAAAAACTGTTTTTT. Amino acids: CASSQGHPNEKLFF.

The CDR3 DNA reads TGTGCCATCAGTGACAGCGCAGATACGCAGTATTTT. Residues: CAISDSADTQYF. V gene TRBV10-3 combines with J gene TRBJ2-3; D is ambiguous. The CDR3 consists of 12 residues. Deletions cut 3 bases from V and 4 bases from J, with 5 bases between. In germline, CDR1 is ENHRY, CDR2 SYGVKD.

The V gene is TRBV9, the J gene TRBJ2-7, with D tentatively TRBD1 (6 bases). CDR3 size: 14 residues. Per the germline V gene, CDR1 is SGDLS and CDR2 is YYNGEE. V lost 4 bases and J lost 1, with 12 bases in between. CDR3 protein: CASSPTGLSYEQYF. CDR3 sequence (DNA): TGTGCCAGCAGCCCAACAGGGTTATCCTACGAGCAGTACTTC.

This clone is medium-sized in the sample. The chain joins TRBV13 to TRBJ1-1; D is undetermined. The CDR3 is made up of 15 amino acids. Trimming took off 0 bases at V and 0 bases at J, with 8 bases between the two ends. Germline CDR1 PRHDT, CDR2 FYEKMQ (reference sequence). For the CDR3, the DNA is TGTGCCAGCAGCTTAGGTGGTGTCATGAACACTGAAGCTTTCTTT. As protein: CASSLGGVMNTEAFF.

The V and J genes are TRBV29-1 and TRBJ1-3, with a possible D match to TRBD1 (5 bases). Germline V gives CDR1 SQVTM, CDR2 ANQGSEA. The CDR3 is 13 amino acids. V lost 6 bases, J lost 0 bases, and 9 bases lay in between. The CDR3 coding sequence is TGCAGCGTGGGGCACAGCTCTGGAAACACCATATATTTT. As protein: CSVGHSSGNTIYF.

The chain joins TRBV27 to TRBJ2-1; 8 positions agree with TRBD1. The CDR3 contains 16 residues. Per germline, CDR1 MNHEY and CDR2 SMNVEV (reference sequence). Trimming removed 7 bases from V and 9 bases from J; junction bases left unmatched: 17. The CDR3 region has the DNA TGTGCCAGCATTTCCGTCAGGGGGCGGCTAACACGTGAGCAGTTCTTC. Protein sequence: CASISVRGRLTREQFF.

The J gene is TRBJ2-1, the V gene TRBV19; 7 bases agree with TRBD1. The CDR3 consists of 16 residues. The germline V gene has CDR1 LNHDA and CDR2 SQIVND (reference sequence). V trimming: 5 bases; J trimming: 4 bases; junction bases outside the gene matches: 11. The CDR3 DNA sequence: TGTGCCAGTAGTCCACGACAGGGCCCCCAATACAATGAGCAGTTCTTC. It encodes CASSPRQGPQYNEQFF.

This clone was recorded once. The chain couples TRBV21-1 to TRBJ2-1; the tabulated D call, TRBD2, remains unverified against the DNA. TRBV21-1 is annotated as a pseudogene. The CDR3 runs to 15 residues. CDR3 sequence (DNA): TGTGCCAGCAGCAAAGCGCGGACTAGAGACAATGAGCAGTTCTTC. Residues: CASSKARTRDNEQFF.

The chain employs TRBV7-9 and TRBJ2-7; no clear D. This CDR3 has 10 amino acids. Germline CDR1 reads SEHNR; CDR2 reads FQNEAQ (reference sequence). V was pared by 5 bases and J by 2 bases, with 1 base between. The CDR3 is CASSPYEQYF. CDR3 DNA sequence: TGTGCCAGCAGCCCCTACGAGCAGTACTTC.

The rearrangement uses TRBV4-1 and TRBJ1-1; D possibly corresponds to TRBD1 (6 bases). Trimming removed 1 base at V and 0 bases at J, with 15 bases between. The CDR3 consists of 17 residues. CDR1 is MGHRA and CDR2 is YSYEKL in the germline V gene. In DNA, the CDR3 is TGCGCCAGCAGCCAAGCGATAGGTGGGGGGCTGAACACTGAAGCTTTCTTT. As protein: CASSQAIGGGLNTEAFF.

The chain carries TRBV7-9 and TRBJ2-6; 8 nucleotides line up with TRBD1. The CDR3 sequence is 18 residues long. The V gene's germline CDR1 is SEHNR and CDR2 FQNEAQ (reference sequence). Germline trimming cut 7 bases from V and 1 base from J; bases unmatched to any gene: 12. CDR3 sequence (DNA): TGTGCCAGCACCAACCGCCGGGACAGGCTTTCTGGGGCCAACGTCCTGACTTTC. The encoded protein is CASTNRRDRLSGANVLTF.

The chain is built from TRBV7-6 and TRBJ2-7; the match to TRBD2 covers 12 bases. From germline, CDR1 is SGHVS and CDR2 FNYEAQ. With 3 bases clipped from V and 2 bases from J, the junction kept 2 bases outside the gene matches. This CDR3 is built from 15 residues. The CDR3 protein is CASSLTSGGPYEQYF. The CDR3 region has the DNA TGTGCCAGCAGCTTGACTAGCGGGGGTCCCTACGAGCAGTACTTC.

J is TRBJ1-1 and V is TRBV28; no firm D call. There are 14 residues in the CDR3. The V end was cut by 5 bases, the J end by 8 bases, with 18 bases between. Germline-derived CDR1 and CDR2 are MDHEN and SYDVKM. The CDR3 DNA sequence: TGTGCCAGCAGTCGCCGCGTTGTGGGCGGCGAAGCTTTCTTT. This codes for CASSRRVVGGEAFF.

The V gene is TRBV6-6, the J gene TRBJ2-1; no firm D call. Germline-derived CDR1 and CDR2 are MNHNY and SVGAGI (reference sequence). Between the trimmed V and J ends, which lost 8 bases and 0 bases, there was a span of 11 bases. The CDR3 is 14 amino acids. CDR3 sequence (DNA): TGTGCCAGCGGCACGGGTAGCTCCTACAATGAGCAGTTCTTC. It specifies CASGTGSSYNEQFF.

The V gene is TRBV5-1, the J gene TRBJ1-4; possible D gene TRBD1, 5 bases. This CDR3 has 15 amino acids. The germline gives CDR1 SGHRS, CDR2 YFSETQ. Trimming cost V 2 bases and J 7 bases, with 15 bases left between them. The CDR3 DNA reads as TGCGCCAGCAGCTTTTCAAGGGGCGTCGCTGAAAAACTGTTTTTT. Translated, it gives CASSFSRGVAEKLFF.

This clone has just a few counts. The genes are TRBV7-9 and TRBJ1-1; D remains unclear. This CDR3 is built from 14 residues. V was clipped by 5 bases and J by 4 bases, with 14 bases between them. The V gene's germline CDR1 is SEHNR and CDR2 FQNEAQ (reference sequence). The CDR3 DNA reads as TGTGCCAGCAGCCTGGGTCGTATGGCCACTGAAGCTTTCTTT. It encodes CASSLGRMATEAFF.

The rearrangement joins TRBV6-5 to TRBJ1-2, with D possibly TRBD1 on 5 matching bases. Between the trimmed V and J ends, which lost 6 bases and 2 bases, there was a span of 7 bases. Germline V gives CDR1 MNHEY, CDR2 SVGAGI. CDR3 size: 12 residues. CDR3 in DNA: TGTGCCAGCAGCAGACAGAACTATGGCTACACCTTC. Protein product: CASSRQNYGYTF.

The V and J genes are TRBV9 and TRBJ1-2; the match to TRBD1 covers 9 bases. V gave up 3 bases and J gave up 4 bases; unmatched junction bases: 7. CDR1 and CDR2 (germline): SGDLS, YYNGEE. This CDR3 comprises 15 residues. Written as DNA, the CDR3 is TGTGCCAGCAGCGGTAACAGGGGGCGCATCTATGGCTACACCTTC. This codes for CASSGNRGRIYGYTF.

The CDR3 protein is CASSNPHGSSYNSPLHF. Here the CDR3 DNA reads TGTGCCAGTAGTAACCCCCACGGGAGCTCCTATAATTCACCCCTCCACTTT. The chain joins TRBV19 to TRBJ1-6, with unresolved D. The CDR3 covers 17 residues. Per germline, CDR1 LNHDA and CDR2 SQIVND (reference sequence). The V end lost 4 bases, the J end lost 0 bases, and 13 bases lay between the germline ends.

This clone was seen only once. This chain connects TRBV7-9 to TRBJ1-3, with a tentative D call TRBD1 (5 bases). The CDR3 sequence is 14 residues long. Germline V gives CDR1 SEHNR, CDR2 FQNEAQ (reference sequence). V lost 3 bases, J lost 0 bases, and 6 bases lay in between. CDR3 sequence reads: CASSFDSSGNTIYF. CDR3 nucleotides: TGTGCCAGCAGCTTCGACAGCTCTGGAAACACCATATATTTT.

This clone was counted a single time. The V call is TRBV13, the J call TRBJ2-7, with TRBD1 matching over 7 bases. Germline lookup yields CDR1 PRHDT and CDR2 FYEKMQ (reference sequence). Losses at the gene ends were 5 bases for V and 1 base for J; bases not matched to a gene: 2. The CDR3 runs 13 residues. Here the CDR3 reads CASSPTGSYEQYF. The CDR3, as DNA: TGTGCCAGCAGCCCGACAGGGTCCTACGAGCAGTACTTC. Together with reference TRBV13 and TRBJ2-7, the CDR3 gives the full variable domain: AAGVIQSPRHLIKEKRETATLKCYPIPRHDTVYWYQQGPGQDPQFLISFYEKMQSDKGSIPDRFSAQQFSDYHSELNMSSLELGDSALYFCASSPTGSYEQYFGPGTRLTVT.

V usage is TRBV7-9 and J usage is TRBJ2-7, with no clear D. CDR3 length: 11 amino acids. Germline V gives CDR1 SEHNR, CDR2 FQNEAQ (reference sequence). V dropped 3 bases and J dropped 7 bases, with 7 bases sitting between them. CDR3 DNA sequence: TGTGCCAGCAGCTTGGTAGGGGAGCAGTACTTC. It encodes CASSLVGEQYF.

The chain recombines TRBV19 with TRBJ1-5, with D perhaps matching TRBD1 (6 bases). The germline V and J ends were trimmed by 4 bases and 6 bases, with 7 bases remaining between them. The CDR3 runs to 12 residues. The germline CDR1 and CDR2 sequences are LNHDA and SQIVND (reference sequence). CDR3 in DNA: TGTGCCAGTAGTAAGGGGGGTCAGCCCCAGCATTTT. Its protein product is CASSKGGQPQHF.

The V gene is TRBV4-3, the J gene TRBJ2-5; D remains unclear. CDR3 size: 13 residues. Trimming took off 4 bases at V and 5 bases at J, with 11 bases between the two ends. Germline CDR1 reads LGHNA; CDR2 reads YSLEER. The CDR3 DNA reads TGCGCCAGCAGCCCCATAAATTGGGAGACCCAGTACTTC. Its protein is CASSPINWETQYF.

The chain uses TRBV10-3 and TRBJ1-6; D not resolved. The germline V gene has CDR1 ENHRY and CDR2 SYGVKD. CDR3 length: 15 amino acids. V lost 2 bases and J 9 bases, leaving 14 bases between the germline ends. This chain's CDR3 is CAISEAPDPASPLHF. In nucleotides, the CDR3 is TGTGCCATCAGTGAGGCGCCCGATCCGGCTTCACCCCTCCACTTT.

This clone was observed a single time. CDR3 sequence (DNA): TGCGCCAGCAGTGATGAGGGACAGGGCCCCTACGAGCAGTACTTC. It is translated as CASSDEGQGPYEQYF. This chain connects TRBV10-2 to TRBJ2-7, with 9 bases lining up with TRBD1. The V gene's germline CDR1 is WSHSY and CDR2 SAAADI. The V segment lost 3 bases and the J segment 2 bases; nucleotides outside the gene matches: 5. The CDR3 consists of 15 residues.

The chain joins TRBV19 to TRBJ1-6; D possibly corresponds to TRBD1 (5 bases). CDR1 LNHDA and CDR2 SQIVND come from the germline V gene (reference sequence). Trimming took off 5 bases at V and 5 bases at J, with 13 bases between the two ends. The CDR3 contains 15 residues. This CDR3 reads CASSSGGGHNSPLHF. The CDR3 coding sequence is TGTGCCAGTAGTTCGGGGGGTGGTCATAATTCACCCCTCCACTTT. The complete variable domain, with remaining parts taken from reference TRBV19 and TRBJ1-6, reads DGGITQSPKYLFRKEGQNVTLSCEQNLNHDAMYWYRQDPGQGLRLIYYSQIVNDFQKGDIAEGYSVSREKKESFPLTVTSAQKNPTAFYLCASSSGGGHNSPLHFGNGTRLTVT.